A single sample is the source of the 31 T cell receptor beta chains below, sequenced in a study of blood T cell repertoires in COVID-19. Here immunoSEQ multiplex PCR was the method, and the copy in TCRdb shows in-frame clones only, minus some. The profile shows approximately 200,000 clones, 80% to 85% of them singletons. Sequenced material: peripheral blood. The origin of the receptors is a human donor in a cohort sampled during active COVID-19.

V and J are TRBV28 and TRBJ2-1; 7 nucleotides line up with TRBD2. V lost 2 bases, J lost 6 bases, and 7 bases stayed unmatched. Germline loops: CDR1 MDHEN, CDR2 SYDVKM. The CDR3 loop spans 15 amino acids. CDR3 sequence (DNA): TGTGCCAGCAGTTTAGTGGGAGGGAGGGGCAATGAGCAGTTCTTC. Residues: CASSLVGGRGNEQFF.

This chain uses TRBV11-2 with TRBJ1-1; D is perhaps TRBD1 (5 bases). This CDR3 has 13 amino acids. V was pared by 3 bases and J by 1 base, with 6 bases between. The germline V gene encodes CDR1 SGHAT and CDR2 FQNNGV. CDR3 DNA: TGTGCCAGCAGCTTGGGGCCGAACACTGAAGCTTTCTTT. It is translated as CASSLGPNTEAFF.

This clone has just a few counts. The rearrangement links TRBV5-1 to TRBJ1-3, with TRBD1 matching over 8 bases. This CDR3 region has 15 residues. Germline CDR1 is SGHRS and CDR2 is YFSETQ. V lost 4 bases to trimming and J lost 4 bases; unmatched junction nucleotides: 7. The CDR3 DNA follows: TGCGCCAGCAGCCCCGGACAGGGTTCGGGAAACACCATATATTTT. It yields the protein CASSPGQGSGNTIYF.

The J gene is TRBJ2-7, the V gene TRBV27, with 9 nucleotides matching TRBD2. Germline V gives CDR1 MNHEY, CDR2 SMNVEV (reference sequence). Germline trimming cut 4 bases from V and 6 bases from J; bases unmatched to any gene: 13. This CDR3 region has 16 residues. The CDR3 protein is CASSSLAGRVLLEQYF. CDR3 nucleotides: TGTGCCAGCAGTTCCCTAGCGGGGCGGGTACTACTCGAGCAGTACTTC.

The J gene is TRBJ2-1, the V gene TRBV28; D not certain. The CDR3 runs to 14 residues. V lost 7 bases and J 0 bases, leaving 10 bases between the germline ends. The germline gives CDR1 MDHEN, CDR2 SYDVKM. In DNA, the CDR3 is TGTGCCAGCAAGGCGGAGAGCTCCTACAATGAGCAGTTCTTC. Translated, it gives CASKAESSYNEQFF.

A single count supports this clone. This rearrangement joins TRBV5-1 to TRBJ2-7, with 16 positions matching TRBD2. The J segment lost 4 bases and the V segment lost 6 bases, leaving 10 bases of the junction unmatched. In germline, CDR1 is SGHRS, CDR2 YFSETQ. There are 17 residues in the CDR3. The CDR3 spells CASTRGGLAGGLYEQYF. CDR3 DNA sequence: TGCGCCAGCACCCGGGGGGGACTAGCGGGAGGGCTGTACGAGCAGTACTTC.

This clone turned up a few times. The chain employs TRBV25-1 and TRBJ2-7, with 11 bases aligning to TRBD1. The trim removed 4 bases at V and 7 bases at J, leaving 9 bases unmatched. Germline assignment: CDR1 MGHDK and CDR2 SYGVNS. The CDR3 consists of 15 residues. The CDR3 sequence: CASSGYGQGAVEQYF. CDR3 sequence (DNA): TGTGCCAGCAGTGGATACGGACAGGGGGCTGTTGAGCAGTACTTC.

The chain links TRBV28 to TRBJ1-2; no clear D gene. Trimming shortened V by 2 bases and J by 4 bases, and 5 bases separated the two germline ends. This CDR3 region has 12 residues. CDR1 is MDHEN, CDR2 SYDVKM, per germline. DNA of the CDR3: TGTGCCAGCAGTTTAAGAGTCTATGGCTACACCTTC. It specifies CASSLRVYGYTF.

The chain couples TRBV5-6 to TRBJ2-7; D might be TRBD1 (5 bases). Germline V lookup: CDR1 SGHDT, CDR2 YYEEEE. Trimming stripped 5 bases from V and 1 base from J, with 13 bases between. CDR3 length equals 14 residues. CDR3 in amino acids: CASSGADGSYEQYF. The CDR3 DNA sequence: TGTGCCAGCAGTGGGGCGGACGGTTCCTACGAGCAGTACTTC.

The gene calls are TRBV18 and TRBJ2-3; no clear D gene. The CDR3 runs to 13 residues. V dropped 2 bases and J dropped 6 bases, with 9 bases sitting between them. The germline V gene has CDR1 KGHSH and CDR2 LQKENI. This CDR3 reads CASSPNIQDTQYF. DNA of the CDR3: TGTGCCAGCTCACCAAACATCCAGGATACGCAGTATTTT.

The CDR3 nucleotides are TGTGCCAGCTCACTTTATGCTAGCTCCTACGAGCAGTACTTC. Translated, it gives CASSLYASSYEQYF. The rearrangement joins TRBV18 to TRBJ2-7; D not certain. The CDR3 totals 14 residues. Deletions cut 4 bases from V and 0 bases from J, with 10 bases between. Germline assignment: CDR1 KGHSH and CDR2 LQKENI.

V and J are TRBV5-4 and TRBJ2-3, with 8 bases aligning to TRBD1. The CDR3 sequence is 16 residues long. CDR1 is SGHNT, CDR2 YYREEE, per germline (reference sequence). With 2 bases clipped from V and 6 bases from J, the junction kept 11 bases outside the gene matches. The CDR3 DNA sequence: TGTGCCAGCAGCTTCGGAGACAGGGGATCTTTGGATACGCAGTATTTT. This gives the protein CASSFGDRGSLDTQYF.

This chain uses TRBV7-6 with TRBJ2-6, with 8 bases lining up with TRBD1. CDR1 SGHVS and CDR2 FNYEAQ come from the germline V gene. This CDR3 spans 17 amino acids. V lost 5 bases, J lost 4 bases, and 10 bases stayed unmatched. The CDR3 DNA reads as TGTGCCAGCAGCCATGGGACAGGTTCTCTGGGGGCCAACGTCCTGACTTTC. Translating gives CASSHGTGSLGANVLTF.

J is TRBJ2-7 and V is TRBV5-6; D is unresolved. The CDR3 consists of 15 residues. In germline, CDR1 is SGHDT, CDR2 YYEEEE. V lost 0 bases and J lost 0, with 10 bases in between. CDR3 residues: CASSLAGRYSYEQYF. CDR3 bases: TGTGCCAGCAGCTTGGCCGGCAGGTACTCCTACGAGCAGTACTTC. Full variable domain (outside the CDR3, taken from reference TRBV5-6 and TRBJ2-7): DAGVTQSPTHLIKTRGQQVTLRCSPKSGHDTVSWYQQALGQGPQFIFQYYEEEERQRGNFPDRFSGHQFPNYSSELNVNALLLGDSALYLCASSLAGRYSYEQYFGPGTRLTVT.

This sequence joins TRBV5-4 and TRBJ1-3; 7 bases match TRBD1. The V gene end was trimmed by 1 base and the J gene end by 4 bases; junction bases not matched to a gene: 5. The CDR3 length is 15 residues. Germline values: CDR1 SGHNT, CDR2 YYREEE (reference sequence). CDR3 coding DNA: TGTGCCAGCAGCTTGACAGGGGCTAGGGGAAACACCATATATTTT. Protein: CASSLTGARGNTIYF.

This chain connects TRBV4-3 to TRBJ2-1; TRBD2 matches at 8 bases. The CDR3 consists of 17 residues. Per the germline V gene, CDR1 is LGHNA and CDR2 is YSLEER. V was pared by 0 bases and J by 2 bases, with 6 bases of the junction left unmatched. DNA of the CDR3: TGCGCCAGCAGCCAAGACCATCAGCGGGAGCCCTACAATGAGCAGTTCTTC. Translating gives CASSQDHQREPYNEQFF.

In this sample, this clone turned up a few times. This chain connects TRBV7-9 to TRBJ1-1; D is possibly TRBD1 (6 bases). This CDR3 is 12 amino acids long. The germline CDR1 and CDR2 sequences are SEHNR and FQNEAQ (reference sequence). The V end lost 5 bases, the J end lost 10 bases, and 14 bases lay between the germline ends. This chain's CDR3 is CASSRTDSAAFF. In nucleotides, the CDR3 is TGTGCCAGCAGCCGGACAGACAGTGCAGCTTTCTTT.

This sequence joins TRBV27 and TRBJ1-5; D gene ambiguous. V was cut by 5 bases and J by 0 bases, with 14 bases left in between. Germline CDR1 reads MNHEY; CDR2 reads SMNVEV (reference sequence). This CDR3 is 16 amino acids long. CDR3 region: CASSAREGLSNQPQHF. CDR3 DNA sequence: TGTGCCAGCAGTGCCCGCGAGGGCCTTAGCAATCAGCCCCAGCATTTT.

This chain uses TRBV27 with TRBJ2-7; a possible D gene is TRBD1 (5 bases). The CDR3 loop spans 16 amino acids. Trimming pared 4 bases from V and 2 bases from J, leaving 18 bases between. Germline assignment: CDR1 MNHEY and CDR2 SMNVEV (reference sequence). The CDR3 sequence: CASSSTPAGQAYEQYF. The CDR3 DNA reads TGTGCCAGCAGTTCAACCCCTGCAGGACAAGCCTACGAGCAGTACTTC.

The rearrangement uses TRBV29-1 and TRBJ2-7; D unresolved. Between the trimmed V and J ends, which lost 7 bases and 2 bases, there was a span of 15 bases. Looked up from germline, CDR1 is SQVTM and CDR2 is ANQGSEA. This CDR3 contains 13 residues. The chain's CDR3 is CSDLMTATYEQYF. The DNA for the CDR3 is TGCAGCGATCTGATGACTGCAACCTACGAGCAGTACTTC.

This rearrangement joins TRBV6-5 to TRBJ2-7; TRBD2 matches 8 bases. This CDR3 has 13 residues. V was pared by 2 bases and J by 6 bases, with 3 bases of the junction left unmatched. Germline CDR1 reads MNHEY; CDR2 reads SVGAGI. CDR3 DNA: TGTGCCAGCAGTTACATTGCGGGAGGCGAGCAGTACTTC. Protein: CASSYIAGGEQYF.

The chain employs TRBV9 and TRBJ2-3; possibly TRBD1 for D (5 bases). Trimming stripped 1 base from V and 1 base from J, with 10 bases between. Looked up from germline, CDR1 is SGDLS and CDR2 is YYNGEE. The CDR3 runs 15 residues. The CDR3 DNA is TGTGCCAGCAGCGTATCAGGGTTTGGCACAGATACGCAGTATTTT. This encodes CASSVSGFGTDTQYF. The full variable domain, its missing parts supplied by reference TRBV9 and TRBJ2-3, is DSGVTQTPKHLITATGQRVTLRCSPRSGDLSVYWYQQSLDQGLQFLIQYYNGEERAKGNILERFSAQQFPDLHSELNLSSLELGDSALYFCASSVSGFGTDTQYFGPGTRLTVL.

This rearrangement joins TRBV28 to TRBJ1-3; no definite D call. The V gene's germline CDR1 is MDHEN and CDR2 SYDVKM. The CDR3 is 17 residues long. V dropped 5 bases and J dropped 0 bases, with 17 bases sitting between them. CDR3 in amino acids: CASSDRDRPLSGNTIYF. CDR3 coding DNA: TGTGCCAGCAGTGATCGGGATAGGCCTCTCTCTGGAAACACCATATATTTT.

The J gene is TRBJ1-1, the V gene TRBV6-1; D is uncertain. Germline-derived CDR1 and CDR2 are MNHNS and SASEGT. V was shortened by 3 bases and J by 1 base, with 12 bases between the two germline ends. This CDR3 is 15 amino acids long. The CDR3 DNA follows: TGTGCCAGCAGTGAGATCGGGTCCGGGAACACTGAAGCTTTCTTT. Translated: CASSEIGSGNTEAFF.

The chain links TRBV11-2 to TRBJ2-1, with 11 bases identical to TRBD2. The CDR3 is 16 residues long. V trimming: 2 bases; J trimming: 10 bases; junction bases outside the gene matches: 10. The germline V gene has CDR1 SGHAT and CDR2 FQNNGV. The CDR3 reads CASSLRPGLAENEQFF. For the CDR3, the DNA is TGTGCCAGCAGCTTAAGGCCGGGACTAGCGGAAAACGAGCAGTTCTTC.

CDR3 sequence reads: CSAGGYNEQFF. In DNA form, the CDR3 reads TGCAGTGCGGGGGGGTACAATGAGCAGTTCTTC. The chain joins TRBV20-1 to TRBJ2-1; 7 bases are a match to TRBD2. Unmatched junction bases numbered 0, after V lost 6 bases and J lost 4 bases. CDR1 is DFQATT, CDR2 SNEGSKA, per germline (reference sequence). This CDR3 contains 11 residues.

The V and J genes are TRBV29-1 and TRBJ2-1; TRBD2 agrees at 14 bases. There are 16 residues in the CDR3. Germline CDR1 reads SQVTM; CDR2 reads ANQGSEA. The V and J ends lost 4 bases and 7 bases, in that order; junction bases with no gene match: 9. Written as DNA, the CDR3 is TGCAGCGTTGCGACTAGCGGGAGGGCCGGGACGAATGAGCAGTTCTTC. This translates into CSVATSGRAGTNEQFF.

The V gene is TRBV28, the J gene TRBJ1-4, with 8 bases matching TRBD1. From germline, CDR1 is MDHEN and CDR2 SYDVKM. This CDR3 contains 14 residues. V lost 6 bases to trimming and J lost 5 bases; unmatched junction nucleotides: 5. The CDR3 sequence: CASRPGGENEKLFF. CDR3 nucleotide sequence: TGTGCCAGCAGGCCAGGGGGCGAAAATGAAAAACTGTTTTTT. Full variable domain (outside the CDR3, taken from reference TRBV28 and TRBJ1-4): DVKVTQSSRYLVKRTGEKVFLECVQDMDHENMFWYRQDPGLGLRLIYFSYDVKMKEKGDIPEGYSVSREKKERFSLILESASTNQTSMYLCASRPGGENEKLFFGSGTQLSVL.

V and J are TRBV9 and TRBJ2-7, with 7 bases aligning to TRBD1. The CDR3 extends over 15 amino acids. Per the germline V gene, CDR1 is SGDLS and CDR2 is YYNGEE. V trimming: 3 bases; J trimming: 1 base; junction bases outside the gene matches: 7. The CDR3 here is CASSAKPGQSYEQYF. Here the CDR3 DNA reads TGTGCCAGCAGCGCAAAACCGGGACAGTCCTACGAGCAGTACTTC.

This chain connects TRBV4-2 to TRBJ2-5; 11 bases are a match to TRBD2. Germline V gene data show CDR1 as LGHNA and CDR2 as YNFKEQ. Trimming took 1 base from V and 5 from J; bases not matched to a gene: 9. The CDR3 extends over 17 amino acids. The CDR3 DNA reads as TGTGCCAGCAGCCAAGGTAGCGGGAGGGCCTTTTGGGAGACCCAGTACTTC. Protein product: CASSQGSGRAFWETQYF.

The V call is TRBV18, the J call TRBJ2-1; D possibly corresponds to TRBD1 (6 bases). The CDR3 totals 13 residues. V was clipped by 3 bases and J by 8 bases, with 11 bases between them. The germline CDR1 and CDR2 sequences are KGHSH and LQKENI. CDR3 DNA: TGTGCCAGCTCACCCGGACAGTTCGATGAGCAGTTCTTC. Translated: CASSPGQFDEQFF.